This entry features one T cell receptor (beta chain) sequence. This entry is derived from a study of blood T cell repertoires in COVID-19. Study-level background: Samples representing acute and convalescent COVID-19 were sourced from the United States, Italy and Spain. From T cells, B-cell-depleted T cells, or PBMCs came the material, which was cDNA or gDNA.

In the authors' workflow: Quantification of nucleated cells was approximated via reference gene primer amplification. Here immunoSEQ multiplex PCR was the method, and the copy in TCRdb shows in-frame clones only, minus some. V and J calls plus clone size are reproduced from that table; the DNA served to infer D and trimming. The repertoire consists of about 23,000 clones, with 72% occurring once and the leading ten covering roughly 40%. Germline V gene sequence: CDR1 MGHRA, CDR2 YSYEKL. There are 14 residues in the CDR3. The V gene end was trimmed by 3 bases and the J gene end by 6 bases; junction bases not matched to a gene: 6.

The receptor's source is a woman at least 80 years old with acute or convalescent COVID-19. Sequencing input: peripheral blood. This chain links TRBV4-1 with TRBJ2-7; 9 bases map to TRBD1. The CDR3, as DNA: TGCGCCAGCAGCCACCCGGGACAGGGAACCGAGCAGTACTTC. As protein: CASSHPGQGTEQYF.